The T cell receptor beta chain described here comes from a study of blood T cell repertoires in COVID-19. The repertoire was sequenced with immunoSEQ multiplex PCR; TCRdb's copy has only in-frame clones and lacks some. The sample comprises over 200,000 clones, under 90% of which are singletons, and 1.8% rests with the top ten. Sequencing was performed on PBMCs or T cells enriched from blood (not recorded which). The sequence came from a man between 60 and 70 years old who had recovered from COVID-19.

The DNA for the CDR3 is TGTGCCAGCAGCTCAGGGGGCAAGGGGACCCAGTACTTC. This translates into CASSSGGKGTQYF. The genes are TRBV11-2 and TRBJ2-5; 8 nucleotides match TRBD1. Trimming at V came to 4 bases and at J to 7 bases, leaving 5 bases not matched to a gene. Germline V CDR1 and CDR2: SGHAT, FQNNGV. This CDR3 region has 13 residues.